This entry lists 3 T cell receptor beta chains sequenced from one sample in a study of blood T cell repertoires in COVID-19. Produced via immunoSEQ multiplex PCR; TCRdb's table is partial and in-frame only. The data contain roughly 100,000 clones, roughly four fifths of them singletons. The specimen was peripheral blood. These receptors originate from a man aged 55 to 70 with acute or convalescent COVID-19.

The chain links TRBV5-6 to TRBJ1-2; 12 bases fit TRBD1. Losses at the gene ends were 4 bases for V and 3 bases for J; bases not matched to a gene: 10. There are 17 residues in the CDR3. CDR1 is SGHDT, CDR2 YYEEEE, per germline. CDR3 DNA: TGTGCCAGCAGCCTCACCGGGACAGGGGGCAGGGACTATGGCTACACCTTC. Translated: CASSLTGTGGRDYGYTF. The full variable domain, with the rest looked up from reference TRBV5-6 and TRBJ1-2, is DAGVTQSPTHLIKTRGQQVTLRCSPKSGHDTVSWYQQALGQGPQFIFQYYEEEERQRGNFPDRFSGHQFPNYSSELNVNALLLGDSALYLCASSLTGTGGRDYGYTFGSGTRLTVV.

The gene calls are TRBV7-2 and TRBJ1-2; TRBD1 aligns across 7 bases. Trimming removed 5 bases from V and 4 bases from J; junction bases left unmatched: 7. The CDR3 totals 14 residues. Germline V gene sequence: CDR1 SGHTA, CDR2 FQGNSA. The CDR3 DNA sequence: TGTGCCAGCAGCGAGGGACAGACTCCCTATGGCTACACCTTC. It yields the protein CASSEGQTPYGYTF. Full variable domain (missing parts from reference TRBV7-2 and TRBJ1-2): GAGVSQSPSNKVTEKGKDVELRCDPISGHTALYWYRQSLGQGLEFLIYFQGNSAPDKSGLPSDRFSAERTGGSVSTLTIQRTQQEDSAVYLCASSEGQTPYGYTFGSGTRLTVV.

This clone was detected once. The chain combines TRBV7-2 with TRBJ2-7, with D possibly matching TRBD1 (6 bases). This CDR3 contains 16 residues. Germline CDR1 and CDR2: SGHTA and FQGNSA. Trimming removed 3 bases from V and 6 bases from J, with 21 bases in between. CDR3 sequence reads: CASSLQGWGGGGEQYF. DNA for the CDR3: TGTGCCAGCAGCTTGCAGGGGTGGGGTGGGGGCGGCGAGCAGTACTTC.